These 22 T cell receptor beta chains came from one sample sequenced in a study of PD-L1 blockade in urothelial cancer. The method was immunoSEQ multiplex PCR; TCRdb's version includes in-frame clones alone and lacks a portion of them. Of about 24,000 clones in the sample, around nine tenths were seen once. The sample in question was PBMCs, obtained around atezolizumab (anti-PD-L1) treatment. The origin of the receptors is a man aged 50 to 59 with urothelial cancer.

The chain has TRBV7-9 and TRBJ2-5; 10 nucleotides align to TRBD2. Trimming took 5 bases from V and 6 from J; bases not matched to a gene: 3. Germline CDR1 and CDR2: SEHNR and FQNEAQ (reference sequence). This CDR3 is 13 amino acids long. The CDR3: CASSTSGEKTQYF. CDR3 nucleotides: TGTGCCAGCAGCACTAGCGGGGAAAAGACCCAGTACTTC.

The rearrangement links TRBV27 to TRBJ2-6, with TRBD1 matching over 7 bases. V gave up 7 bases and J gave up 2 bases; unmatched junction bases: 2. The CDR3 runs 14 residues. The germline V gene encodes CDR1 MNHEY and CDR2 SMNVEV (reference sequence). In DNA, the CDR3 is TGTGCCAGCACCACAGGGGCTGGGGCCAACGTCCTGACTTTC. Translation gives CASTTGAGANVLTF.

The genes are TRBV28 and TRBJ2-7, with 7 bases that match TRBD1. CDR3 length equals 16 residues. After removal of 2 bases from V and 9 bases from J, the junction contained 16 bases not matched to a gene. CDR1 and CDR2 from the germline V gene are MDHEN and SYDVKM. CDR3 in amino acids: CASSLALTGRALGQYF. CDR3 sequence (DNA): TGTGCCAGCAGTTTAGCCCTGACAGGGCGTGCCCTAGGGCAGTACTTC.

This clone is a singleton in its sample. The chain carries TRBV11-2 and TRBJ1-1; D unresolved. Germline V gives CDR1 SGHAT, CDR2 FQNNGV. V lost 5 bases, J lost 1 base, and 14 bases lay in between. The length of the CDR3 is 15 residues. CDR3 residues: CASSLKIGGNTEAFF. For the CDR3, the DNA is TGTGCCAGCAGCCTCAAGATAGGCGGGAACACTGAAGCTTTCTTT. Combining the CDR3 with reference TRBV11-2 and TRBJ1-1 gives the whole variable domain EAGVAQSPRYKIIEKRQSVAFWCNPISGHATLYWYQQILGQGPKLLIQFQNNGVVDDSQLPKDRFSAERLKGVDSTLKIQPAKLEDSAVYLCASSLKIGGNTEAFFGQGTRLTVV.

V gene TRBV9 combines with J gene TRBJ2-7, with 11 bases identical to TRBD1. Germline V lookup: CDR1 SGDLS, CDR2 YYNGEE. The CDR3 sequence is 15 residues long. V dropped 3 bases and J dropped 3; count of bases not matched to a gene: 5. The CDR3 protein is CASSEMDRGLYEQYF. The CDR3 DNA reads as TGTGCCAGCAGCGAGATGGACAGGGGGCTCTACGAGCAGTACTTC.

This sequence joins TRBV4-1 and TRBJ1-2; 8 bases align to TRBD1. The CDR3 runs 14 residues. Germline V gene lookup returns CDR1 MGHRA and CDR2 YSYEKL. J lost 4 bases, V lost 6 bases, and 7 bases had no gene match. The CDR3: CASRTPGGSYGYTF. The CDR3 DNA reads as TGCGCCAGCAGGACACCAGGGGGCAGCTATGGCTACACCTTC.

The rearrangement joins TRBV11-2 to TRBJ1-4; 8 bases fit TRBD1. This CDR3 comprises 18 residues. The germline V gene encodes CDR1 SGHAT and CDR2 FQNNGV. Trimming cost V 5 bases and J 0 bases; bases outside gene matches: 11. The CDR3 DNA is TGTGCCAGCAGCCCCCGCGGGCAGGGGGCTTCAACTAATGAAAAACTGTTTTTT. Translation: CASSPRGQGASTNEKLFF.

This chain's CDR3 is CASSLQGAGEKLFF. The DNA for the CDR3 is TGTGCCAGCAGTTTGCAGGGGGCCGGTGAAAAACTGTTTTTT. The chain carries TRBV27 and TRBJ1-4, with 8 bases aligning to TRBD1. The V and J ends lost 3 bases and 7 bases, in that order; junction bases with no gene match: 4. This CDR3 has 14 amino acids. The germline V gene has CDR1 MNHEY and CDR2 SMNVEV (reference sequence).

This clone showed up just once. The rearrangement links TRBV30 to TRBJ2-1; TRBD1 matches 7 bases. The CDR3 is 12 residues long. Germline V gene lookup returns CDR1 GTSNPN and CDR2 SVGIG (reference sequence). The junction had 3 bases not matched to a gene; V was cut back by 5 bases and J by 5 bases. The CDR3 loop reads CAWGDSDNEQFF. The CDR3 coding sequence is TGTGCCTGGGGGGACAGCGACAATGAGCAGTTCTTC.

This sequence joins TRBV21-1 and TRBJ1-6; the table's D gene call, TRBD1, was not cross checked with the DNA. TRBV21-1 is given as a pseudogene. This CDR3 region has 17 residues. The CDR3 DNA follows: TGTGCCAGCAGCAAAGGGGTGGGTGGGGCGGATAATTCACCCCTCCACTTT. Translation gives CASSKGVGGADNSPLHF.

The chain employs TRBV11-2 and TRBJ2-1; TRBD1 matches 11 bases. J lost 4 bases, V lost 5 bases, and 10 bases had no gene match. CDR3 size: 17 residues. CDR1 is SGHAT and CDR2 is FQNNGV in the germline V gene. Here the CDR3 reads CASSIWDRGEKYNEQFF. CDR3 DNA sequence: TGTGCCAGCAGCATTTGGGACAGGGGGGAAAAGTACAATGAGCAGTTCTTC.

The chain links TRBV5-4 to TRBJ2-2; D is unresolved. CDR1 is SGHNT and CDR2 is YYREEE in the germline V gene (reference sequence). Trimming shortened V by 1 base and J by 5 bases, and 6 bases separated the two germline ends. This CDR3 comprises 13 residues. The CDR3 region has the DNA TGTGCCAGCAGCTTGCCTCCGACCGGGGAGCTGTTTTTT. Translated, it gives CASSLPPTGELFF.

The CDR3 loop is CASSSRGVAGGLQETQYF. Written as DNA, the CDR3 is TGTGCCAGCAGCTCCCGCGGAGTGGCGGGGGGACTCCAAGAGACCCAGTACTTC. This chain uses TRBV11-1 with TRBJ2-5, with TRBD2 matching 8 bases. CDR3 length: 18 residues. The junction had 14 bases not matched to a gene; V was cut back by 4 bases and J by 1 base. Germline V lookup: CDR1 SGHAT, CDR2 FQDESV (reference sequence).

The J gene is TRBJ2-2, the V gene TRBV19, with 7 positions matching TRBD1. Germline-derived CDR1 and CDR2 are LNHDA and SQIVND (reference sequence). CDR3 length: 14 amino acids. V trimming: 6 bases; J trimming: 4 bases; junction bases outside the gene matches: 5. The CDR3 bases are TGTGCCAGTAGCCGACAGGGCGGCACCGGGGAGCTGTTTTTT. It is translated as CASSRQGGTGELFF.

The rearrangement uses TRBV7-3 and TRBJ2-3; 11 bases match TRBD1. Trimming cost V 5 bases and J 4 bases; bases outside gene matches: 14. This CDR3 region has 18 residues. From germline, CDR1 is SGHTA and CDR2 FQGTGA. The CDR3 nucleotides read TGTGCCAGCAGCCCCAGGGGGACGGGACAGGGGGGCTCAGATACGCAGTATTTT. Amino acids: CASSPRGTGQGGSDTQYF.

A single count supports this clone. This chain joins TRBV6-5 and TRBJ2-7; TRBD1 is a possible D gene (6 bases). The CDR3 sequence is 13 residues long. V lost 2 bases to trimming and J lost 11 bases, with 16 bases between them. Germline CDR1 reads MNHEY; CDR2 reads SVGAGI. In DNA form, the CDR3 reads TGTGCCAGCAGTTACGTTGGCAGGGGAATGGAGTACTTC. It translates to CASSYVGRGMEYF.

The chain uses TRBV6-1 and TRBJ1-5; 10 bases align to TRBD1. Germline CDR1 is MNHNS and CDR2 is SASEGT. CDR3 length: 15 residues. Unmatched junction bases numbered 6, after V lost 6 bases and J lost 4 bases. The CDR3 sequence: CASSLGQGGNQPQHF. Here the CDR3 DNA reads TGTGCCAGCAGCTTAGGACAGGGGGGTAATCAGCCCCAGCATTTT.

The genes are TRBV5-1 and TRBJ2-2; D gene unclear. The CDR3 is 11 amino acids. The germline CDR1 and CDR2 sequences are SGHRS and YFSETQ. V shed 6 bases and J shed 6 bases, with 6 bases lying between them. The CDR3 is CASNLSGELFF. The CDR3 DNA sequence: TGCGCCAGCAATCTTTCCGGGGAGCTGTTTTTT.

This chain uses TRBV9 with TRBJ1-2; 9 bases map to TRBD1. The germline CDR1 and CDR2 sequences are SGDLS and YYNGEE. Trimming removed 3 bases from V and 2 bases from J; junction bases left unmatched: 2. CDR3 size: 14 residues. This chain's CDR3 is CASSDGTGNYGYTF. DNA of the CDR3: TGTGCCAGCAGCGACGGGACAGGGAACTATGGCTACACCTTC.

The chain uses TRBV4-2 and TRBJ2-6; D call uncertain. Trimming cost V 1 base and J 1 base, with 2 bases left between them. The length of the CDR3 is 14 residues. CDR1 is LGHNA and CDR2 is YNFKEQ in the germline V gene. In DNA, the CDR3 is TGTGCCAGCAGCCAAGCTTCTGGGGCCAACGTCCTGACTTTC. It specifies CASSQASGANVLTF.

V gene TRBV6-1 combines with J gene TRBJ1-4; 11 bases match TRBD1. Looked up from germline, CDR1 is MNHNS and CDR2 is SASEGT. Unmatched junction bases numbered 5, after V lost 4 bases and J lost 7 bases. CDR3 length: 15 amino acids. CDR3 residues: CASSGMGTGGEKLFF. Written as DNA, the CDR3 is TGTGCCAGCAGTGGGATGGGGACAGGGGGTGAAAAACTGTTTTTT.

The chain combines TRBV13 with TRBJ2-5; possible D gene TRBD2, 5 bases. Trimming removed 2 bases from V and 2 bases from J, with 12 bases in between. From germline, CDR1 is PRHDT and CDR2 FYEKMQ (reference sequence). CDR3 length: 15 residues. In DNA form, the CDR3 reads TGTGCCAGCAGCTTATCCGGACTCTTTCAAGAGACCCAGTACTTC. Its protein product is CASSLSGLFQETQYF.